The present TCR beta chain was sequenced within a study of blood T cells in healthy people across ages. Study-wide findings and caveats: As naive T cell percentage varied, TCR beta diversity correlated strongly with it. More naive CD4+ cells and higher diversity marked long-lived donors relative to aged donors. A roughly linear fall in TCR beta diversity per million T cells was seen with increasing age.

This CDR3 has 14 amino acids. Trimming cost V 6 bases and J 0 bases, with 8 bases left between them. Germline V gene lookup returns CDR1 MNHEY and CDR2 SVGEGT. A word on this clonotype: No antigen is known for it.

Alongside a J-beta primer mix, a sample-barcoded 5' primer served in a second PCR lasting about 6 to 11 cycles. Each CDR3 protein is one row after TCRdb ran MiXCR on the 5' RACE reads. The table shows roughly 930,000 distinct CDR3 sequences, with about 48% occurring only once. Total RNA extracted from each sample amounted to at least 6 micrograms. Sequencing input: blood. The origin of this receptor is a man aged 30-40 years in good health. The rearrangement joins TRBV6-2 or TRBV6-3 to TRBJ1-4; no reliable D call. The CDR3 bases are TGTGCCAGCAGAAGAGCCTCAACTAATGAAAAACTGTTTTTT. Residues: CASRRASTNEKLFF.